These 30 T cell receptor beta chains share one sample of origin, sequenced in a study of blood T cell repertoires in COVID-19. Here immunoSEQ multiplex PCR was the method, and the copy in TCRdb shows in-frame clones only, minus some. The sample has about 160,000 clones; 82% are singletons. Sequencing used peripheral blood. The receptors stem from a woman aged 40-49 years with COVID-19, enrolled during active disease.

The DNA for the CDR3 is TGTGCCAGTAGTATAGAGACAAGCACCGGGGAGCTGTTTTTT. This encodes CASSIETSTGELFF. The chain recombines TRBV19 with TRBJ2-2; D gene uncertain. Trimming took off 0 bases at V and 4 bases at J, with 6 bases between the two ends. This CDR3 contains 14 residues. Germline V gene lookup returns CDR1 LNHDA and CDR2 SQIVND (reference sequence).

The rearrangement joins TRBV5-8 to TRBJ1-1; unclear D gene. Trimming removed 4 bases at V and 0 bases at J, with 7 bases between. CDR1 SGHTS and CDR2 YDEGEE come from the germline V gene. This CDR3 contains 13 residues. CDR3 sequence (DNA): TGTGCCAGCAGCCCATCCATGAACACTGAAGCTTTCTTT. Its translation: CASSPSMNTEAFF.

This clone has a single count. J is TRBJ2-6 and V is TRBV21-1; the table assigns TRBD1, which was not confirmed against the DNA. TRBV21-1 is a pseudogene. This CDR3 region has 20 residues. Here the CDR3 DNA reads TGTGCCAGCAGCAGGAACAACAGGGCACCTCGCTTTTCTGGGGCCAACGTCCTGACTTTC. Translation gives CASSRNNRAPRFSGANVLTF.

The chain joins TRBV10-3 to TRBJ1-5, with a weak D call TRBD1 (5 bases). The CDR3 is 15 residues long. Germline CDR1 reads ENHRY; CDR2 reads SYGVKD. Trimming pared 10 bases from V and 6 bases from J, leaving 22 bases between. The CDR3 DNA follows: TGTGCCAGCAGAGCCGGGCAGGGCACGGGTCAGCCCCAGCATTTT. Its protein product is CASRAGQGTGQPQHF.

V gene TRBV7-9 combines with J gene TRBJ2-5; 8 nucleotides line up with TRBD2. CDR1 and CDR2 (germline): SEHNR, FQNEAQ (reference sequence). There are 15 residues in the CDR3. V shed 4 bases, J shed 5 bases, and the junction held 9 bases outside the gene matches. The CDR3 DNA reads TGTGCCAGCAGCTCGAGCGGGGGACGGCGGGAGACCCAGTACTTC. This encodes CASSSSGGRRETQYF.

This chain links TRBV30 with TRBJ2-7; maybe TRBD1 (5 bases). From germline, CDR1 is GTSNPN and CDR2 SVGIG (reference sequence). The V end lost 0 bases, the J end lost 7 bases, and 13 bases lay between the germline ends. The CDR3 sequence is 13 residues long. The DNA of the CDR3 is TGTGCCTGGAGTGTACGAAGGGGTGGGGAGCAGTACTTC. Its translation is CAWSVRRGGEQYF.

This clone was found a few times. This rearrangement joins TRBV4-1 to TRBJ2-1, with 9 bases matching TRBD2. From germline, CDR1 is MGHRA and CDR2 YSYEKL. With V trimmed by 3 bases and J by 10 bases, 7 bases remained unmatched. This CDR3 is built from 14 residues. Written as DNA, the CDR3 is TGCGCCAGCAGCCAGGGACTAGCCCTCTCAGAGCAGTTCTTC. This translates into CASSQGLALSEQFF.

This clone has only one observation. The chain has TRBV2 and TRBJ2-1; 10 positions agree with TRBD2. The CDR3 has 15 amino acids. V trimming: 2 bases; J trimming: 5 bases; junction bases outside the gene matches: 3. The germline CDR1 and CDR2 sequences are SNHLY and FYNNEI. The CDR3 loop reads CASSELLAGNNEQFF. The CDR3 coding sequence is TGTGCCAGCAGTGAATTACTAGCGGGGAACAATGAGCAGTTCTTC.

This chain links TRBV4-1 with TRBJ1-2; 10 nucleotides agree with TRBD1. Trimming cost V 3 bases and J 8 bases; bases outside gene matches: 21. This CDR3 comprises 19 residues. The V gene's germline CDR1 is MGHRA and CDR2 YSYEKL. The CDR3 DNA is TGCGCCAGCAGCCAGCGACAGGGGGCACGTAGGCAGGGCTATGCCGGCTACACCTTC. Translation: CASSQRQGARRQGYAGYTF.

The chain recombines TRBV28 with TRBJ1-3, with TRBD1 as a possible D gene (6 bases). CDR1 is MDHEN, CDR2 SYDVKM, per germline. V lost 7 bases, J lost 0 bases, and 16 bases lay in between. The CDR3 covers 16 residues. The CDR3 region is CASTNAHRASGNTIYF. The CDR3 DNA is TGTGCCAGCACCAACGCCCACAGGGCCTCTGGAAACACCATATATTTT.

The J gene is TRBJ1-1, the V gene TRBV11-2, with D unresolved. The CDR3 totals 12 residues. Germline V gene lookup returns CDR1 SGHAT and CDR2 FQNNGV. The V and J ends lost 3 bases and 5 bases respectively, with 7 bases between them. CDR3 amino acids: CASSFVGTEAFF. CDR3 nucleotide sequence: TGTGCCAGCAGCTTTGTCGGGACTGAAGCTTTCTTT. The full variable domain, rest sourced from reference TRBV11-2 and TRBJ1-1, is EAGVAQSPRYKIIEKRQSVAFWCNPISGHATLYWYQQILGQGPKLLIQFQNNGVVDDSQLPKDRFSAERLKGVDSTLKIQPAKLEDSAVYLCASSFVGTEAFFGQGTRLTVV.

The chain uses TRBV7-3 and TRBJ1-5; D may be TRBD1 (5 bases). With 2 bases removed from V and 8 bases from J, the gap between germline ends came to 10 bases. There are 13 residues in the CDR3. CDR1 and CDR2 from the germline V gene are SGHTA and FQGTGA. The CDR3 reads CASSLDRGEPQHF. CDR3 in DNA: TGTGCCAGCAGCTTAGATAGGGGCGAGCCCCAGCATTTT.

The rearrangement links TRBV3-1 (or the pseudogene TRBV3-2) to TRBJ1-3, with D tentatively TRBD1 (5 bases). Germline CDR1 LGHDT, CDR2 YNNKEL (reference sequence). Trimming left V 4 bases short and J 0 bases short, with 10 bases between. This CDR3 is built from 15 residues. In DNA form, the CDR3 reads TGTGCCAGCAGCCCGACAGTAACCTCTGGAAACACCATATATTTT. It translates to CASSPTVTSGNTIYF.

The rearrangement joins TRBV11-2 to TRBJ2-3; D is perhaps TRBD2 (7 bases). The CDR3 consists of 16 residues. Germline values: CDR1 SGHAT, CDR2 FQNNGV. With 1 base removed from V and 6 bases from J, the gap between germline ends came to 17 bases. CDR3 loop: CASSLGGGRGKDTQYF. The CDR3 DNA is TGTGCCAGCAGCTTAGGGGGGGGCAGGGGAAAGGATACGCAGTATTTT.

This clone was recorded at least ten times. The J gene is TRBJ1-5, the V gene TRBV5-1; D gene unclear. Trimming removed 0 bases from V and 3 bases from J, with 7 bases in between. Germline V lookup: CDR1 SGHRS, CDR2 YFSETQ. This CDR3 comprises 14 residues. The CDR3 loop reads CASSLDQNNQPQHF. CDR3 DNA sequence: TGCGCCAGCAGCTTGGACCAGAACAATCAGCCCCAGCATTTT.

The V and J genes are TRBV7-2 and TRBJ1-3; unclear D gene. The V gene lost 0 bases and the J gene lost 0 bases, with 15 bases spanning the gap. The length of the CDR3 is 18 residues. The germline gives CDR1 SGHTA, CDR2 FQGNSA. CDR3 coding DNA: TGTGCCAGCAGCTTAGCCGGTTTGAGACAAAGCTCTGGAAACACCATATATTTT. This codes for CASSLAGLRQSSGNTIYF.

This clone was counted a few times. This chain uses TRBV7-9 with TRBJ1-6, with D tentatively TRBD1 (6 bases). Trimming shortened V by 6 bases and J by 3 bases, and 12 bases separated the two germline ends. CDR1 SEHNR and CDR2 FQNEAQ come from the germline V gene (reference sequence). CDR3 length: 15 amino acids. CDR3 nucleotides: TGTGCCAGCAGTTTCGGGACAAGCTATAATTCACCCCTCCACTTT. Translating gives CASSFGTSYNSPLHF.

The chain has TRBV5-6 and TRBJ2-1, with D unresolved. Germline V gene data show CDR1 as SGHDT and CDR2 as YYEEEE. With 4 bases removed from V and 5 bases from J, the gap between germline ends came to 13 bases. The CDR3 contains 14 residues. CDR3 nucleotide sequence: TGTGCCAGCAGCGTAGAAGACGGAGACAATGAGCAGTTCTTC. It specifies CASSVEDGDNEQFF.

The chain carries TRBV18 and TRBJ2-1; tentatively, D is TRBD2 (5 bases). The CDR3 extends over 13 amino acids. The V end lost 4 bases, the J end lost 3 bases, and 7 bases lay between the germline ends. Germline V gene sequence: CDR1 KGHSH, CDR2 LQKENI. CDR3 amino acids: CASSLTSYNEQFF. The CDR3 DNA follows: TGTGCCAGCTCACTAACTAGCTACAATGAGCAGTTCTTC.

This clone appeared a single time. V is TRBV19 and J is TRBJ1-5; 9 positions agree with TRBD1. The CDR3 runs 17 residues. Losses at the gene ends were 6 bases for V and 7 bases for J; bases not matched to a gene: 16. Per the germline V gene, CDR1 is LNHDA and CDR2 is SQIVND (reference sequence). In DNA, the CDR3 is TGTGCCAGTAGGAACCGGGACAGGGCTTTCTGGGGACAGCCCCAGCATTTT. It yields the protein CASRNRDRAFWGQPQHF.

The rearrangement joins TRBV7-2 to TRBJ2-7; 7 positions agree with TRBD2. The V and J ends lost 7 bases and 2 bases, in that order; junction bases with no gene match: 14. CDR3 length: 16 amino acids. Germline assignment: CDR1 SGHTA and CDR2 FQGNSA. CDR3: CASTPRAGTTAYEQYF. The DNA of the CDR3 is TGTGCCAGCACCCCGAGAGCCGGGACTACTGCCTACGAGCAGTACTTC.

This clone appeared once. The chain joins TRBV6-5 to TRBJ2-5; tentative D call: TRBD2 (5 bases). Per germline, CDR1 MNHEY and CDR2 SVGAGI. The CDR3 extends over 15 amino acids. V lost 5 bases to trimming and J lost 7 bases, with 20 bases between them. CDR3 sequence: CASSPRTGYEGTQYF. In nucleotides, the CDR3 is TGTGCCAGCAGTCCTAGGACCGGGTACGAGGGGACCCAGTACTTC.

This chain links TRBV4-1 with TRBJ2-1; 9 nucleotides align to TRBD2. Trimming removed 0 bases from V and 4 bases from J; junction bases left unmatched: 13. The CDR3 has 19 residues. Germline V CDR1 and CDR2: MGHRA, YSYEKL. CDR3 DNA: TGCGCCAGCAGCCAAGATCTTAGAGTTGGGACTAGCATATACAATGAGCAGTTCTTC. Its protein product is CASSQDLRVGTSIYNEQFF.

The V and J genes are TRBV6-5 and TRBJ1-1; 8 bases fit TRBD1. The V and J ends lost 5 bases and 8 bases, in that order; junction bases with no gene match: 10. This CDR3 comprises 14 residues. Looked up from germline, CDR1 is MNHEY and CDR2 is SVGAGI. The CDR3 is CASSIRTGKREAFF. In DNA, the CDR3 is TGTGCCAGCAGTATCCGGACAGGGAAAAGAGAAGCTTTCTTT.

This rearrangement joins TRBV6-4 to TRBJ2-3; 7 positions match TRBD2. The germline V gene encodes CDR1 MRHNA and CDR2 SNTAGT. This CDR3 comprises 15 residues. Trimming removed 6 bases from V and 1 base from J; junction bases left unmatched: 7. The CDR3 protein is CASSVRGDGTDTQYF. The CDR3, as DNA: TGTGCCAGCAGCGTCCGGGGGGACGGCACAGATACGCAGTATTTT.

This clone was observed a handful of times. The chain joins TRBV2 to TRBJ2-1; 8 bases match TRBD2. The germline V gene has CDR1 SNHLY and CDR2 FYNNEI. The CDR3 is made up of 15 amino acids. Trimming at V came to 6 bases and at J to 0 bases, leaving 4 bases not matched to a gene. This chain's CDR3 is CASRDSGASYNEQFF. CDR3 DNA: TGTGCCAGCAGAGATAGCGGGGCCTCCTACAATGAGCAGTTCTTC.

The genes are TRBV7-3 and TRBJ2-1, with D possibly TRBD2 on 6 matching bases. Germline V CDR1 and CDR2: SGHTA, FQGTGA. The CDR3 loop spans 14 amino acids. Trimming removed 5 bases at V and 10 bases at J, with 18 bases between. CDR3 residues: CASSATSSVREQFF. In DNA, the CDR3 is TGTGCCAGCAGCGCCACCTCTAGCGTTCGGGAGCAGTTCTTC.

This clone has a handful of counts. The CDR3 reads CASSPYGTGGRDGYTF. Here the CDR3 DNA reads TGTGCCAGCAGCCCATACGGGACAGGGGGCAGGGATGGCTACACCTTC. The genes are TRBV7-2 and TRBJ1-2; TRBD1 agrees at 12 bases. Germline V gene lookup returns CDR1 SGHTA and CDR2 FQGNSA. This CDR3 is built from 16 residues. J gave up 6 bases and V 5 bases, and 10 bases lay outside the gene matches.

V gene TRBV9 combines with J gene TRBJ1-2; tentatively, D is TRBD1 (5 bases). The CDR3 spans 14 residues. The germline CDR1 and CDR2 sequences are SGDLS and YYNGEE. Trimming removed 0 bases at V and 4 bases at J, with 10 bases between. The CDR3 is CASSVGGEVYGYTF. The CDR3 region has the DNA TGTGCCAGCAGCGTAGGGGGGGAGGTCTATGGCTACACCTTC.

CDR3 coding DNA: TGTGCCAGCAGCCGGGACAGGGTAGGCAATGAGCAGTTCTTC. It encodes CASSRDRVGNEQFF. The rearrangement joins TRBV11-1 to TRBJ2-1; 9 bases align to TRBD1. This CDR3 region has 14 residues. Germline V gene sequence: CDR1 SGHAT, CDR2 FQDESV (reference sequence). The ends lost 5 bases at V and 6 bases at J; junction bases unmatched: 5.